These 13 T cell receptor beta chains were sequenced from one sample in a study of T cell responses to AZD1222 COVID-19 vaccine. Profiling relied on immunoSEQ multiplex PCR, and the TCRdb table lists in-frame clones only, not all of them. The sample records about 110,000 clones, roughly 90% being singletons. The material sequenced was peripheral blood, taken on day 0 of AZD1222 vaccination. These receptors were taken from an adult in good health.

The chain recombines TRBV9 with TRBJ1-2; possible D gene TRBD1, 6 bases. In germline, CDR1 is SGDLS, CDR2 YYNGEE. V lost 3 bases and J lost 0, with 9 bases in between. This CDR3 is built from 14 residues. The CDR3 nucleotides read TGTGCCAGCAGCGGGACAGCTCCTAACTATGGCTACACCTTC. Its translation is CASSGTAPNYGYTF.

The rearrangement links TRBV7-3 to TRBJ2-3; 7 bases align to TRBD1. The V segment lost 5 bases and the J segment 1 base; nucleotides outside the gene matches: 3. The germline gives CDR1 SGHTA, CDR2 FQGTGA. The CDR3 loop spans 14 amino acids. The CDR3 loop is CASSVQGRTDTQYF. In DNA, the CDR3 is TGTGCCAGCAGCGTACAGGGGCGCACAGATACGCAGTATTTT.

This clone was recorded at least ten times. The rearrangement joins TRBV6-4 to TRBJ2-2; 9 nucleotides match TRBD2. The germline gives CDR1 MRHNA, CDR2 SNTAGT. Trimming at V came to 4 bases and at J to 3 bases, leaving 0 bases not matched to a gene. This CDR3 comprises 14 residues. Here the CDR3 reads CASSGLADTGELFF. CDR3 in DNA: TGTGCCAGCAGTGGACTAGCGGACACCGGGGAGCTGTTTTTT.

The chain links TRBV10-3 to TRBJ2-2, with 10 bases aligning to TRBD1. The V gene end was trimmed by 8 bases and the J gene end by 6 bases; junction bases not matched to a gene: 9. Germline V gene lookup returns CDR1 ENHRY and CDR2 SYGVKD. This CDR3 has 15 residues. CDR3 bases: TGTGCCATCCGAACCGGGACAGGGGTCCCCGGGGAGCTGTTTTTT. Translating it yields CAIRTGTGVPGELFF.

The rearrangement links TRBV27 to TRBJ1-5, with TRBD1 matching 8 bases. Losses at the gene ends were 4 bases for V and 4 bases for J; bases not matched to a gene: 6. Germline V gene lookup returns CDR1 MNHEY and CDR2 SMNVEV (reference sequence). The CDR3 has 15 residues. The chain's CDR3 is CASSSIRQGNQPQHF. In nucleotides, the CDR3 is TGTGCCAGCAGTTCCATTCGACAGGGGAATCAGCCCCAGCATTTT.

This clone is medium-sized in the sample. The V and J genes are TRBV19 and TRBJ1-5; 7 nucleotides line up with TRBD1. The CDR3 covers 15 residues. Germline loops: CDR1 LNHDA, CDR2 SQIVND (reference sequence). V lost 1 base to trimming and J lost 5 bases; unmatched junction nucleotides: 5. CDR3 nucleotides: TGTGCCAGTAGTATAGGACAGGGTGGATATCAGCCCCAGCATTTT. Its translation: CASSIGQGGYQPQHF.

The CDR3 spells CASSLVGATNEKLFF. The CDR3 DNA follows: TGTGCCAGCAGCTTAGTCGGGGCAACTAATGAAAAACTGTTTTTT. This sequence joins TRBV7-2 and TRBJ1-4, with unresolved D. Germline V lookup: CDR1 SGHTA, CDR2 FQGNSA. This CDR3 region has 15 residues. Trimming stripped 1 base from V and 0 bases from J, with 6 bases between.

This chain connects TRBV18 to TRBJ1-1; D not certain. The CDR3 covers 15 residues. Germline assignment: CDR1 KGHSH and CDR2 LQKENI. V dropped 3 bases and J dropped 0 bases, with 11 bases sitting between them. CDR3 sequence reads: CASSPRTEMNTEAFF. The CDR3 region has the DNA TGTGCCAGCTCACCTAGGACGGAGATGAACACTGAAGCTTTCTTT. The complete variable domain, with remaining parts taken from reference TRBV18 and TRBJ1-1, reads NAGVMQNPRHLVRRRGQEARLRCSPMKGHSHVYWYRQLPEEGLKFMVYLQKENIIDESGMPKERFSAEFPKEGPSILRIQQVVRGDSAAYFCASSPRTEMNTEAFFGQGTRLTVV.

The chain joins TRBV30 to TRBJ1-5; possibly TRBD1 for D (6 bases). In germline, CDR1 is GTSNPN, CDR2 SVGIG (reference sequence). The CDR3 runs to 14 residues. V shed 7 bases and J shed 9 bases, with 22 bases lying between them. CDR3 bases: TGTGCCTCGGCTGCTGGACAGTCTACAGGGCCCCAGCATTTT. Protein sequence: CASAAGQSTGPQHF.

The table lists this clone with a few counts. This chain joins TRBV7-6 and TRBJ2-7, with D perhaps TRBD2 (5 bases). This CDR3 has 13 amino acids. The germline V gene has CDR1 SGHVS and CDR2 FNYEAQ. The V gene lost 1 base and the J gene lost 4 bases, with 8 bases spanning the gap. The CDR3 reads CASSLEGRYEQYF. The CDR3 DNA sequence: TGTGCCAGCAGCTTAGAAGGGAGATACGAGCAGTACTTC.

This chain uses TRBV30 with TRBJ1-4; 7 bases match TRBD1. Per germline, CDR1 GTSNPN and CDR2 SVGIG (reference sequence). V shed 1 base, J shed 8 bases, and the junction held 16 bases outside the gene matches. The CDR3 is 17 amino acids. The CDR3, as DNA: TGTGCCTGGAGTGGGCAGGGGGGGGCGGCCCTGCGGGAAAAACTGTTTTTT. It yields the protein CAWSGQGGAALREKLFF.

The J gene is TRBJ2-7, the V gene TRBV5-1; the match to TRBD1 covers 9 bases. The germline V gene has CDR1 SGHRS and CDR2 YFSETQ. The CDR3 spans 14 residues. Unmatched junction bases numbered 10, after V lost 8 bases and J lost 4 bases. CDR3 protein: CARSGTGLNYEQYF. The CDR3 DNA reads as TGCGCCAGATCCGGGACAGGGCTTAATTACGAGCAGTACTTC.

V is TRBV30 and J is TRBJ2-1; D may be TRBD2 (6 bases). V lost 1 base and J lost 15, with 13 bases in between. Germline CDR1 reads GTSNPN; CDR2 reads SVGIG (reference sequence). This CDR3 spans 11 amino acids. The CDR3: CAWSGREAGFF. The CDR3 DNA reads TGTGCCTGGAGTGGGAGGGAGGCGGGGTTCTTC.